This T cell receptor (beta chain) was profiled in a study of cytomegalovirus exposure and HLA in healthy donors. General study points: Follow-up analysis seemed to connect common viral pathogens with several of the most significant clusters identified.

Of note for this clone: Its antigen is undetermined.

Regarding donors, all were healthy bone marrow donors. CDR1 is SGHNT, CDR2 YYREEE, per germline (reference sequence). CDR3 length: 15 residues. The V gene end was trimmed by 4 bases and the J gene end by 8 bases; junction bases not matched to a gene: 12. The PCR made use of 60 Vbeta and 13 Jbeta primers. Here immunoSEQ multiplex PCR was the method, and the copy in TCRdb shows in-frame clones only, minus some. The sample lists 200,000 to 250,000 clones; 65% to 75% were seen once. The chain employs TRBV5-4 and TRBJ1-2; 9 bases agree with TRBD1. This receptor was taken from a woman younger than 45 in good health and CMV-seronegative. The sample consisted of PBMCs. The CDR3 reads CASSIPIQGARGYTF. CDR3 sequence (DNA): TGTGCCAGCAGCATCCCAATACAGGGGGCGCGGGGCTACACCTTC. The full variable domain, in which reference TRBV5-4 and TRBJ1-2 provide the parts outside the CDR3, is ETGVTQSPTHLIKTRGQQVTLRCSSQSGHNTVSWYQQALGQGPQFIFQYYREEENGRGNFPPRFSGLQFPNYSSELNVNALELDDSALYLCASSIPIQGARGYTFGSGTRLTVV.